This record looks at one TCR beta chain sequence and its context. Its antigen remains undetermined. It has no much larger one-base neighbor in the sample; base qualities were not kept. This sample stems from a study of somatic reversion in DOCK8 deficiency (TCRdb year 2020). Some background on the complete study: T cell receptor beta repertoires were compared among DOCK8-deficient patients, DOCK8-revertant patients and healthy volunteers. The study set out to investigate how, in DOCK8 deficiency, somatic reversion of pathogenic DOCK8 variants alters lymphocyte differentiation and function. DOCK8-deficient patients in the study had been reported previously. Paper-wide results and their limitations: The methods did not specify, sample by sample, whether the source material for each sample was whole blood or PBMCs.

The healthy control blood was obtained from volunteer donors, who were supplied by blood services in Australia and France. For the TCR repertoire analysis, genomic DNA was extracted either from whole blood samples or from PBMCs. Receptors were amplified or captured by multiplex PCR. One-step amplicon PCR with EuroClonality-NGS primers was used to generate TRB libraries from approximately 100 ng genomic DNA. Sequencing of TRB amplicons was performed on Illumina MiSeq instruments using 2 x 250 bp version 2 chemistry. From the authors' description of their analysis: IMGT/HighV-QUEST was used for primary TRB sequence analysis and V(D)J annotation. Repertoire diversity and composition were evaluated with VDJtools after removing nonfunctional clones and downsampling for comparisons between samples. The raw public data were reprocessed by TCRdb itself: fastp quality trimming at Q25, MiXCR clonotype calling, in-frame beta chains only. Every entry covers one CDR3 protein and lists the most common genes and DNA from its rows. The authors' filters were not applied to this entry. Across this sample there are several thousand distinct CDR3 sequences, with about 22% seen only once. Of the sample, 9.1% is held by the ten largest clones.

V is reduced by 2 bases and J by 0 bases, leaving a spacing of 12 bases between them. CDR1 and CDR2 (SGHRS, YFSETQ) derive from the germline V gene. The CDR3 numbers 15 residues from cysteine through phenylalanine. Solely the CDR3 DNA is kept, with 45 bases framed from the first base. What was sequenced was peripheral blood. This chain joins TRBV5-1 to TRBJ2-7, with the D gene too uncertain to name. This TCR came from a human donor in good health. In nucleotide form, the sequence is TGCGCCAGCAGCTTTGACCCGGCCAACTCCTACGAGCAGTACTTC. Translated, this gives CASSFDPANSYEQYF.